Listed below are T cell receptor beta chains from one sample, sequenced in a study of read filtering for tumor transcriptome and immune sequencing. Each CDR3 protein is one row after TCRdb ran MiXCR on the reads. The sample holds around 65,000 distinct CDR3 sequences, around 18% seen once. Sequences were obtained from a population of CD138-negative cells sorted from bone marrow. These receptors were taken from a donor aged 40 or over with multiple myeloma. Each CDR3 is given with its conserved first and last residue. The D gene is left open where the match is weak. Not every row has a clone size; where given, it reads once, few, many or a size class.

v_call	d_call	clone_size	j_call	cdr3_length	cdr3_nt	cdr3_aa
TRBV28	TRBD2	many	TRBJ2-1	16	TGTGCCAGCAGTTTCTCCCCGGGACTAGCGACGAATGAGCAGTTCTTC	CASSFSPGLATNEQFF
TRBV3-1	TRBD2	NA	TRBJ2-3	15	TGTGCCAGCAGGTCGGGAGGGACTAGCCGTGATACGCAGTATTTT	CASRSGGTSRDTQYF
TRBV4-1	TRBD2	many	TRBJ2-2	14	TGCGCCAGCGAGCGGGGCACGAACACCGGGGAGCTGTTTTTT	CASERGTNTGELFF
TRBV15	TRBD2	many	TRBJ2-2	16	TGTGCCACCAGCAGAGATCCGGGACTAGCGGGCGGGGAGCTGTTTTTT	CATSRDPGLAGGELFF
TRBV7-6	TRBD2	NA	TRBJ2-5	15	TGTGCCAGCAGCTTAGATATCGCGGGAGAAGAGACCCAGTACTTC	CASSLDIAGEETQYF
TRBV4-1	NA	many	TRBJ2-3	15	TGCGCCAGCAGCCAAGAGGCACCTCAGGGAGATACGCAGTATTTT	CASSQEAPQGDTQYF
TRBV19	NA	few	TRBJ1-2	15	TGTGCCAGCAAGAGGGACACCAGCTCTAACTATGGCTACACCTTC	CASKRDTSSNYGYTF
TRBV19	NA	few	TRBJ1-5	15	TGTGCCAGTAGGGTAGGGGGGATTAGCAATCAGCCCCAGCATTTT	CASRVGGISNQPQHF
TRBV7-9	TRBD1	many	TRBJ1-1	14	TGTGCCAGCAGCCCCAGGGGGATGAACACTGAAGCTTTCTTT	CASSPRGMNTEAFF
TRBV19	NA	many	TRBJ1-6	13	TGTGCCAGTGAATTATCGGTCAATTCACCCCTCCACTTT	CASELSVNSPLHF
TRBV10-2	TRBD2	many	TRBJ2-2	19	TGCGCCAGCAGGGCTAGCGGGAGGGCCTCTGTTACGAACACCGGGGAGCTGTTTTTT	CASRASGRASVTNTGELFF
TRBV3-1	NA	many	TRBJ2-5	11	TGTGCCAGCAGCGGCGGGAAGACCCAGTACTTC	CASSGGKTQYF
TRBV20-1	NA	NA	TRBJ1-3	14	TGCAGTGCTGCCGCAGGGGACTCTGGAAACACCATATATTTT	CSAAAGDSGNTIYF
TRBV5-1	TRBD2	many	TRBJ2-1	14	TGCGCCAGCAGCCCCCCCGGGAGGACGAATGAGCAGTTCTTC	CASSPPGRTNEQFF
TRBV23-1	TRBD1	many	TRBJ2-7	14	TGCGCCAGCAGTAAAACCGAGGGGGCGGTTGAGCAGTACTTC	CASSKTEGAVEQYF
TRBV29-1	TRBD1	NA	TRBJ2-7	15	TGCAGCGTTGAAGGCGGTGGACAGGGAGTTTTCGAGCAGTACTTC	CSVEGGGQGVFEQYF
TRBV14	NA	NA	TRBJ2-1	16	TGTGCCAGCAGCCGGGCGGGACTGAGTTCCTACAATGAGCAGTTCTTC	CASSRAGLSSYNEQFF
TRBV9	NA	many	TRBJ2-5	15	TGTGCCAGCAGCGTAGACGTGAGATTGTGGCAGACCCAGTACTTC	CASSVDVRLWQTQYF
TRBV11-2	NA	few	TRBJ2-1	17	TGTGCCAGCAGCTTAACTCCGGGACACCTCTCCTACAATGAGCAGTTCTTC	CASSLTPGHLSYNEQFF
TRBV3-1	NA	NA	TRBJ2-1	13	TGTGCCAGCAGGCTATCAAAGGGGAGTGAGCAGTTCTTC	CASRLSKGSEQFF
TRBV28	NA	NA	TRBJ2-6	15	TGTGCCGGCAGTGCGGGATTAGCTGGGGCTAACGTCCTGACTTTC	CAGSAGLAGANVLTF
TRBV6-1	TRBD2	many	TRBJ2-3	15	TGTGCCACCGCATCGGGACTAGCGGGAGCAGATACGCAGTATTTT	CATASGLAGADTQYF
TRBV20-1	NA	few	TRBJ1-1	12	TGCAGTGCTTATCAGATGAACACTGAAGCTTTCTTT	CSAYQMNTEAFF
TRBV15	TRBD2	many	TRBJ2-1	18	TGTGCCACCAGCAGAGTTTTTAGCGGGACCCCTAGGTACAATGAGCAGTTCTTC	CATSRVFSGTPRYNEQFF
TRBV7-9	TRBD2	few	TRBJ2-2	15	TGTGCCAGCAGCCGACTAGCGGTGAACACCGGGGAGCTGTTTTTT	CASSRLAVNTGELFF
TRBV20-1	NA	many	TRBJ2-1	11	TGCAGTGCTAGCCTTCACAATGAGCAGTTCTTC	CSASLHNEQFF
TRBV5-1	NA	many	TRBJ2-3	14	TGCGCCAGCAGAATTAATGAGGGCACAGATACGCAGTATTTT	CASRINEGTDTQYF
TRBV7-8	NA	few	TRBJ2-5	14	TGTGCCAGCAGCCTCGGGACACTAAAAGAGACCCAGTACTTC	CASSLGTLKETQYF
TRBV5-4	TRBD1	many	TRBJ2-4	13	TGTGCCAGCAGCGTCGGACAGGAAAACATTCAGTACTTC	CASSVGQENIQYF
TRBV20-1	NA	NA	TRBJ1-2	12	TGCAGTGCCACGAGAATTGGGCATGGCTACACCTTC	CSATRIGHGYTF
TRBV20-1	TRBD2	NA	TRBJ2-3	14	TGCAGTGCTAGACCCCGGGGGGGGGTAGATACGCAGTATTTT	CSARPRGGVDTQYF
TRBV11-2	NA	many	TRBJ1-2	13	TGTGCCAGCAGCCAGGCCGTCAACTATGGCTACACCTTC	CASSQAVNYGYTF
TRBV6-1	NA	NA	TRBJ2-5	13	TGTGCCAGCAGTCGACAAAGACAAGAGACCCAGTACTTC	CASSRQRQETQYF
TRBV7-9	NA	many	TRBJ2-7	15	TGTGCCAGCAGCCCGACATCAGGTTCTCTCTACGAGCAGTACTTC	CASSPTSGSLYEQYF
TRBV7-9	NA	many	TRBJ2-3	13	TGTGCCAGCAGGAAGACTAGCACAGATACGCAGTATTTT	CASRKTSTDTQYF
TRBV20-1	NA	many	TRBJ2-1	11	TGCAGTGCTAGAAAGGGCAATGAGCAGTTCTTC	CSARKGNEQFF
TRBV18	TRBD1	many	TRBJ2-5	14	TGTGCCAGCTCACTGAGGACAGGGGAAGAGACCCAGTACTTC	CASSLRTGEETQYF
TRBV5-8	NA	many	TRBJ2-3	17	TGTGCCAGCAGCGCAGACGGTGGAGGGGGGGGGCGAGATACGCAGTATTTT	CASSADGGGGGRDTQYF
TRBV12-3/TRBV12-4	TRBD1	many	TRBJ1-1	15	TGTGCCAGCAGTTACCAGACAGGGGCGAACACTGAAGCTTTCTTT	CASSYQTGANTEAFF
TRBV5-1	NA	many	TRBJ2-3	11	TGCGCCAGCAGCTCGTCAGATACGCAGTATTTT	CASSSSDTQYF
TRBV20-1	TRBD2	many	TRBJ2-1	17	TGCAGTGCTAGAGATCGGGGCGGACTAGCGGGAGCCAATGAGCAGTTCTTC	CSARDRGGLAGANEQFF
TRBV2	NA	many	TRBJ2-3	10	TGTGCCAGCAGAGGAGATACGCAGTATTTT	CASRGDTQYF
TRBV7-3	TRBD1	NA	TRBJ1-1	16	TGTGCCAGCAGCTTAAATCCTGGGACAGGGGGCACTGAAGCTTTCTTT	CASSLNPGTGGTEAFF
TRBV5-6	NA	many	TRBJ1-2	14	TGTGCCAGCAGCTCAGACAGGCCGAGCTATGGCTACACCTTC	CASSSDRPSYGYTF
TRBV6-2/TRBV6-3	TRBD2	medium-sized	TRBJ2-1	15	TGTGCCAGCAGCCCAGCGGGGGACTCCTACAATGAGCAGTTCTTC	CASSPAGDSYNEQFF
TRBV19	NA	NA	TRBJ2-1	14	TGTGCCAGTATGGGGGGAAAGAGCAACAATGAGCAGTTCTTC	CASMGGKSNNEQFF
TRBV5-1	TRBD2	few	TRBJ2-3	16	TGCGCCAGCAGTCCTACTAGCGGGAGCCGCACAGATACGCAGTATTTT	CASSPTSGSRTDTQYF
TRBV12-3/TRBV12-4	TRBD1	many	TRBJ2-1	13	TGTGCCAGCAGTGCCAACAGGGGCAATGAGCAGTTCTTC	CASSANRGNEQFF
TRBV19	NA	NA	TRBJ2-5	12	TGTGCCAGTAGCCAAAGTAGGGAGACCCAGTACTTC	CASSQSRETQYF
TRBV5-5	NA	many	TRBJ2-3	18	TGTGCCAGCAGCTTGGTGGGGGACTTCTCCCAGGGCACAGATACGCAGTATTTT	CASSLVGDFSQGTDTQYF
TRBV28	NA	medium-sized	TRBJ2-7	17	TGTGCCAGCAGTTTATCCCCGGGACGGCGAAATTCCTACGAGCAGTACTTC	CASSLSPGRRNSYEQYF
TRBV23-1	TRBD1	NA	TRBJ2-1	13	TGCGCCAGCAGTCAAACAGGGGACAATGAGCAGTTCTTC	CASSQTGDNEQFF
TRBV6-5	NA	many	TRBJ2-7	11	TGTGCCAGCAGACACAGGGACGAGCAGTACTTC	CASRHRDEQYF
TRBV25-1	NA	many	TRBJ2-7	15	TGTGCCAGCAGTTCCCCCTTAGGGGGTGTTGAAGAGCAGTACTTC	CASSSPLGGVEEQYF
TRBV15	NA	many	TRBJ2-2	15	TGTGCCACCAGCAGAGGTCCCGAGGGAACCGGGGAGCTGTTTTTT	CATSRGPEGTGELFF
TRBV24-1	TRBD2	NA	TRBJ2-5	14	TGTGCCACCAGTGATTTCGCGCGGGGGAAGACCCAGTACTTC	CATSDFARGKTQYF
TRBV19	NA	NA	TRBJ2-6	15	TGTGCCAGCGGGGACGGGAACTCTGGGGCCAACGTCCTGACTTTC	CASGDGNSGANVLTF
TRBV5-1	NA	many	TRBJ2-7	14	TGCGCCAGCAGCCGGGACGGAGCCTCCTACGAGCAGTACTTC	CASSRDGASYEQYF
TRBV20-1	NA	many	TRBJ1-1	12	TGCAGTGCCACTGGACGCTACACTGAAGCTTTCTTT	CSATGRYTEAFF